The TCR beta chain under discussion was sequenced for a study of CD8 T cells in Susac syndrome. Looking at the study overall: Intravenous immunoglobulin alone or corticosteroids were being given to patients with Susac syndrome at blood draw, unless they were therapy-naive. Findings of the study overall: The CD4+ T cell repertoire of patients with Susac syndrome showed no detectable clonal expansion.

Random hexamers were used to reverse transcribe roughly 0.45 to 1 ug of RNA. Amplification of the TCR beta CDR3 was carried out by immunoSEQ multiplex PCR, which spanned a total of 54 Vbeta and 13 Jbeta segments. TCRdb redid the calling of the immunoSEQ multiplex PCR reads with MiXCR, one entry per CDR3 protein. The sample lists some 150,000 distinct CDR3 sequences, about 95% occurring once. Regarding this clonotype: The antigen is undetermined.

Material for sequencing was CD4+ T cells from PBMCs. This clonotype originated in a human donor with Susac syndrome.

The CDR3: CASSTGQGNNYGYTF. Written as DNA, the CDR3 is TGTGCCAGCTCCACTGGACAGGGGAATAACTATGGCTACACCTTC. This sequence joins TRBV18 and TRBJ1-2; TRBD1 matches 9 bases. Germline V gives CDR1 KGHSH, CDR2 LQKENI. The CDR3 sequence is 15 residues long. After removal of 6 bases from V and 1 base from J, the junction contained 6 bases not matched to a gene.